A single sample gave rise to the 26 T cell receptor beta chains below, sequenced in a study of T cells after yellow fever vaccination (dated by TCRdb to between 2017 and 2020). The treatment or condition label corresponds to: live attenuated yellow fever vaccine strain. The method was 5' RACE. Sequencer: Illumina HiSeq 2500. TCRdb's own reprocessing of the public reads used fastp at Q25 and MiXCR and kept productive beta chains. Entries that share a CDR3 protein sequence are merged under the most common genes and DNA. The sample table lists tens of thousands of distinct CDR3 sequences, approximately 7% of them with a count of one. The top ten constitute around two fifths of the sample. The sequencing here drew on CD8+ T cells sorted from PBMCs, taken on the day of the first yellow fever vaccination. These receptors came from a man in his late teens or twenties who received the YFV17D yellow fever vaccine.

This clonotype was seen at least ten times. V is TRBV6-1 and J is TRBJ2-3; D is perhaps TRBD2 (6 bases). The V end was cut by 10 bases, the J end by 2 bases, with 22 bases between. The CDR3 spans 16 residues. CDR1 and CDR2 from the germline V gene are MNHNS and SASEGT. CDR3 sequence: CATAIRDSWATDTQYF. The CDR3 DNA sequence: TGTGCCACCGCTATCCGGGACTCCTGGGCCACAGATACGCAGTATTTT.

With respect to this clonotype: With a much larger clone just one base away, this may be a read error. The gene calls are TRBV10-2 and TRBJ2-3, with D possibly matching TRBD2 (5 bases). Trimming took off 8 bases at V and 8 bases at J, with 23 bases between the two ends. CDR3 length: 15 amino acids. CDR1 WSHSY and CDR2 SAAADI come from the germline V gene. The CDR3 DNA follows: TGCGCCAGCCGGGATAAGGTGGAGCCCCAAGGTACGCAGTATTTT. As protein: CASRDKVEPQGTQYF.

V and J are TRBV6-2 or TRBV6-3 and TRBJ2-1; 12 nucleotides line up with TRBD2. The CDR3 has 15 residues. Germline CDR1 MNHEY, CDR2 SVGEGT. V was pared by 5 bases and J by 6 bases, with 5 bases of the junction left unmatched. The CDR3 DNA sequence: TGTGCCAGCAGTCGCCTAGCGGGGGGGCCCAATGAGCAGTTCTTC. This gives the protein CASSRLAGGPNEQFF.

This clonotype was seen only a few times. J is TRBJ1-1 and V is TRBV5-4; 7 bases are shared with TRBD1. With 0 bases clipped from V and 5 bases from J, the junction kept 7 bases outside the gene matches. The germline V gene encodes CDR1 SGHNT and CDR2 YYREEE (reference sequence). CDR3 length equals 15 residues. CDR3 DNA sequence: TGTGCCAGCAGCTTGGACAGGGGCATCGGAACTGAAGCTTTCTTT. It is translated as CASSLDRGIGTEAFF.

This clonotype was picked up many times. The genes are TRBV28 and TRBJ2-2; D may be TRBD1 (5 bases). The V end lost 3 bases, the J end lost 5 bases, and 7 bases lay between the germline ends. The germline V gene has CDR1 MDHEN and CDR2 SYDVKM. The CDR3 sequence is 13 residues long. The CDR3 sequence: CASSLQGTGELFF. DNA for the CDR3: TGTGCCAGCAGTTTGCAGGGTACCGGGGAGCTGTTTTTT.

The V and J genes are TRBV7-9 and TRBJ2-1; tentatively, D is TRBD1 (5 bases). The CDR3 covers 15 residues. The V end was cut by 1 base, the J end by 8 bases, with 15 bases between. Germline V gene sequence: CDR1 SEHNR, CDR2 FQNEAQ (reference sequence). CDR3 DNA sequence: TGTGCCAGCAGCTTAGGCCCAGGGCTGCTAGATGAGCAGTTCTTC. Protein: CASSLGPGLLDEQFF.

In this sample, this clonotype turned up a few times. The V call is TRBV5-5, the J call TRBJ2-7; TRBD1 aligns across 9 bases. The CDR3 runs 16 residues. Per the germline V gene, CDR1 is SGHKS and CDR2 is YYEKEE (reference sequence). Trimming took 4 bases from V and 7 from J; bases not matched to a gene: 15. The CDR3 reads CASSRLGTGPAGEQYV. For the CDR3, the DNA is TGTGCCAGCAGCCGTCTCGGGACAGGGCCAGCGGGGGAGCAGTACGTC.

With regard to this clonotype: A clone one base away is much larger, so this may be a read error. The chain combines TRBV4-1 with TRBJ2-1; 8 bases are a match to TRBD2. This CDR3 region has 16 residues. CDR1 is MGHRA, CDR2 YSYEKL, per germline. This CDR3 is CGSSLSGGASYNEQFF. The CDR3, as DNA: TGCGGCAGCAGCCTTTCCGGGGGGGCGTCCTACAATGAGCAGTTCTTC.

A few counts support this clonotype. In DNA, the CDR3 is TGTGCCAGCACACCGGGGGTTCCGAATGAGCAGTTCTTC. Translation: CASTPGVPNEQFF. The J gene is TRBJ2-1, the V gene TRBV6-6, with D tentatively TRBD2 (6 bases). V lost 7 bases and J lost 7, with 14 bases in between. Looked up from germline, CDR1 is MNHNY and CDR2 is SVGAGI (reference sequence). This CDR3 is 13 amino acids long.

This clonotype has a handful of counts. Written as DNA, the CDR3 is TGCGCCAGCAGCCTGGGGACTAGCGGGGGGGCCGCAGATACGCAGTATTTT. Translation: CASSLGTSGGAADTQYF. The chain uses TRBV4-1 and TRBJ2-3; TRBD2 matches at 16 bases. Germline CDR1 and CDR2: MGHRA and YSYEKL. The CDR3 runs 17 residues. V lost 4 bases to trimming and J lost 4 bases; unmatched junction nucleotides: 5.

This clonotype has more than one count but fewer than ten. The chain couples TRBV20-1 to TRBJ1-5, with D possibly being TRBD1 (5 bases). Looked up from germline, CDR1 is DFQATT and CDR2 is SNEGSKA (reference sequence). Trimming shortened V by 8 bases and J by 0 bases, and 11 bases separated the two germline ends. This CDR3 is built from 13 residues. The CDR3 nucleotides are TGCAGTTCGGGGGACCCTAGCAATCAGCCCCAGCATTTT. It translates to CSSGDPSNQPQHF.

This clonotype appeared many times. The chain carries TRBV7-3 and TRBJ2-1, with 11 bases matching TRBD1. The CDR3 is made up of 15 amino acids. Looked up from germline, CDR1 is SGHTA and CDR2 is FQGTGA. The junction had 2 bases not matched to a gene; V was cut back by 4 bases and J by 3 bases. The chain's CDR3 is CASSWGTGGYNEQFF. CDR3 DNA sequence: TGTGCCAGCAGCTGGGGGACAGGGGGCTACAATGAGCAGTTCTTC.

This clonotype was detected only a few times. The CDR3 region is CASSLQGLQETQYF. The CDR3, as DNA: TGTGCCAGCAGCCTACAGGGGTTACAAGAGACCCAGTACTTC. The genes are TRBV12-3 or TRBV12-4 and TRBJ2-5; 7 bases agree with TRBD1. J was trimmed by 2 bases and V by 6 bases; bases with no gene match: 6. The CDR3 sequence is 14 residues long.

As to this clonotype: A much larger clone sits a single nucleotide away, making a read error possible. This rearrangement joins TRBV27 to TRBJ1-2, with 9 positions matching TRBD1. The CDR3 contains 15 residues. Germline V CDR1 and CDR2: MNHEY, SMNVEV (reference sequence). In DNA form, the CDR3 reads TGTGCCAGCAGTTTCACAAGGACAGGGGAGTTTGGCAACACCTTC. Amino acid sequence: CASSFTRTGEFGNTF.

This clonotype appeared a few times. The rearrangement links TRBV5-1 to TRBJ2-1; TRBD2 matches at 10 bases. This CDR3 spans 13 amino acids. Germline CDR1 SGHRS, CDR2 YFSETQ. J gave up 8 bases and V 4 bases, and 3 bases lay outside the gene matches. This CDR3 reads CASSPGTSDEQFF. The CDR3 DNA reads TGCGCCAGCAGCCCAGGGACTAGCGATGAGCAGTTCTTC.

This clonotype was seen a handful of times. The rearrangement joins TRBV25-1 to TRBJ2-6, with D perhaps TRBD1 (6 bases). The length of the CDR3 is 12 residues. V lost 7 bases and J 10 bases, leaving 11 bases between the germline ends. The germline gives CDR1 MGHDK, CDR2 SYGVNS. CDR3 in DNA: TGTGCCAGCAATGCTGGGACAAACGTCCTGACTTTC. This sequence encodes CASNAGTNVLTF.

This clonotype was recorded many times. V and J are TRBV5-1 and TRBJ2-7, with a weak D call TRBD1 (6 bases). The CDR3 spans 16 residues. The germline V gene encodes CDR1 SGHRS and CDR2 YFSETQ. V was clipped by 0 bases and J by 2 bases, with 15 bases between them. The CDR3: CASSLGSTGSTYEQYF. CDR3 nucleotide sequence: TGCGCCAGCAGCTTGGGGTCGACAGGATCTACCTACGAGCAGTACTTC.

The V call is TRBV7-6, the J call TRBJ2-3; tentatively, D is TRBD1 (6 bases). V shed 4 bases and J shed 2 bases, with 22 bases lying between them. Looked up from germline, CDR1 is SGHVS and CDR2 is FNYEAQ. The length of the CDR3 is 18 residues. CDR3 region: CASSSGPRTAKYTDTQYF. CDR3 in DNA: TGTGCCAGCAGCTCTGGGCCCCGGACAGCCAAATACACAGATACGCAGTATTTT.

The gene calls are TRBV7-3 and TRBJ2-3; D perhaps matches TRBD1 (5 bases). The germline V gene encodes CDR1 SGHTA and CDR2 FQGTGA. Trimming left V 3 bases short and J 7 bases short, with 17 bases between. The CDR3 runs to 15 residues. The CDR3 nucleotides are TGTGCCAGCAGCTTTGGTTTGCAGGGTGGATATACGCAGTATTTT. This encodes CASSFGLQGGYTQYF.

This clonotype was seen at least ten times. The chain combines TRBV7-8 with TRBJ2-2; TRBD1 matches 8 bases. The CDR3 is made up of 16 amino acids. CDR1 and CDR2 (germline): SGHVS, FQNEAQ. The J segment lost 7 bases and the V segment lost 4 bases, leaving 11 bases of the junction unmatched. In DNA, the CDR3 is TGTGCCAGCAGCTCCAGGACAGGGTTAAGGAACGGGGAGCTGTTTTTT. Translation gives CASSSRTGLRNGELFF.

This clonotype was observed at least ten times. The chain joins TRBV7-2 to TRBJ1-5; D is uncertain. V was shortened by 5 bases and J by 5 bases, with 10 bases between the two germline ends. In germline, CDR1 is SGHTA, CDR2 FQGNSA. This CDR3 is 13 amino acids long. The CDR3 DNA follows: TGTGCCAGCAGCACCCGGGATTATCAGCCCCAGCATTTT. Its translation: CASSTRDYQPQHF.

This sequence joins TRBV7-9 and TRBJ2-1; 7 bases are a match to TRBD2. J gave up 10 bases and V 5 bases, and 20 bases lay outside the gene matches. Germline assignment: CDR1 SEHNR and CDR2 FQNEAQ (reference sequence). This CDR3 has 17 amino acids. The DNA of the CDR3 is TGTGCCAGCAGCCCCCCCCTCGGGACTATCTTACAATGGGAGCAGTTCTTC. Protein sequence: CASSPPLGTILQWEQFF.

This clonotype was observed at least ten times. This chain links TRBV7-9 with TRBJ2-1; 8 bases map to TRBD1. The trim removed 3 bases at V and 2 bases at J, leaving 3 bases unmatched. Germline CDR1 reads SEHNR; CDR2 reads FQNEAQ (reference sequence). The CDR3 totals 15 residues. CDR3 bases: TGTGCCAGCAGCTTCCGGACAGGGACCTACAATGAGCAGTTCTTC. Protein sequence: CASSFRTGTYNEQFF.

The gene calls are TRBV11-1 and TRBJ2-6; TRBD1 matches 10 bases. Germline V gene lookup returns CDR1 SGHAT and CDR2 FQDESV (reference sequence). The V segment lost 5 bases and the J segment 4 bases; nucleotides outside the gene matches: 11. The CDR3 is made up of 18 amino acids. Here the CDR3 DNA reads TGTGCCAGCAGCCCCTCGTCCGGACAGGGGGACGGGGCCAACGTCCTGACTTTC. It encodes CASSPSSGQGDGANVLTF.

The rearrangement uses TRBV5-6 and TRBJ1-4; unclear D gene. V lost 2 bases and J lost 8, with 13 bases in between. CDR3 length equals 14 residues. Looked up from germline, CDR1 is SGHDT and CDR2 is YYEEEE. The DNA of the CDR3 is TGTGCCAGCAGCTTCCGACCTCTTGTAGAAAAACTGTTTTTT. Translated: CASSFRPLVEKLFF.

The rearrangement links TRBV19 to TRBJ1-5; TRBD1 matches 11 bases. Germline trimming cut 5 bases from V and 0 bases from J; bases unmatched to any gene: 9. Germline loops: CDR1 LNHDA, CDR2 SQIVND (reference sequence). The length of the CDR3 is 18 residues. The CDR3 loop is CASSPGWTGGYSNQPQHF. The CDR3 DNA follows: TGTGCCAGTAGTCCCGGATGGACAGGGGGCTATAGCAATCAGCCCCAGCATTTT.